Below, 30 T cell receptor beta chains from the same sample are listed, as sequenced in a study of CD8+CD57+ T cells in acquired aplastic anemia. All patients picked for sequencing had shown, by flow cytometry, an expansion of CD8+CD57+ cells. Genomic DNA acted as the template from which TCR beta VDJ combination and CDR3 sequence profiling were carried out. Via MiXCR, TCRdb re-called the reads, giving one row per CDR3 protein. Seen here are more than 150,000 distinct CDR3 sequences, nearly 50% observed once, and the top ten hold 10% to 15%. Source material: sorted CD4+, CD8+, or CD8+CD57+ T cells (not recorded which) from PBMCs. These TCRs come from a human donor with aplastic anemia.

Note on this clonotype: A much larger clone lies a single base off, so this may be a read error. No conserved phenylalanine or tryptophan is present at the end of the CDR3, so a read error is the likely explanation. This chain links TRBV6-1 with TRBJ1-1, with D possibly matching TRBD1 (5 bases). V was trimmed by 6 bases and J by 7 bases, leaving 12 bases between them. This CDR3 comprises 12 residues. The germline V gene encodes CDR1 MNHNS and CDR2 SASEGT. The CDR3 is CASRIGGDEAFS. The CDR3 coding sequence is TGTGCCAGCAGGATCGGAGGGGATGAAGCTTTCTCT.

This clonotype was observed a few times. The chain joins TRBV19 to TRBJ2-5; 7 bases are shared with TRBD2. V dropped 1 base and J dropped 0; count of bases not matched to a gene: 2. This CDR3 region has 15 residues. The germline V gene encodes CDR1 LNHDA and CDR2 SQIVND (reference sequence). As DNA, the CDR3 is TGTGCCAGTAGTATAGGTCTAGCGGACCAAGAGACCCAGTACTTC. Amino acid sequence: CASSIGLADQETQYF.

At least ten counts were recorded for this clonotype. The chain employs TRBV7-2 and TRBJ2-5; TRBD2 agrees at 14 bases. Germline CDR1 and CDR2: SGHTA and FQGNSA. The CDR3 is made up of 16 amino acids. Trimming cost V 5 bases and J 5 bases; bases outside gene matches: 7. CDR3 nucleotides: TGTGCCAGCAGCCCTGGACTAGCGGGGGGTCTGGAGACCCAGTACTTC. It is translated as CASSPGLAGGLETQYF.

The chain combines TRBV25-1 with TRBJ2-7; D is unclear. The CDR3 runs to 12 residues. The germline CDR1 and CDR2 sequences are MGHDK and SYGVNS. Trimming left V 6 bases short and J 5 bases short, with 11 bases between. Here the CDR3 reads CASSPRWDEQYF. The DNA of the CDR3 is TGTGCCAGCAGCCCCCGGTGGGACGAGCAGTACTTC.

This chain links TRBV19 with TRBJ1-2; D gene unclear. From germline, CDR1 is LNHDA and CDR2 SQIVND (reference sequence). V shed 5 bases and J shed 4 bases, with 8 bases lying between them. This CDR3 is 12 amino acids long. The CDR3 DNA sequence: TGTGCCAGTAGTCCCGACCGCTATGGCTACACCTTC. This codes for CASSPDRYGYTF.

This clonotype showed up just once. This sequence joins TRBV7-9 and TRBJ1-3; D is unclear. The CDR3 runs to 13 residues. The V end lost 1 base, the J end lost 3 bases, and 4 bases lay between the germline ends. CDR1 and CDR2 from the germline V gene are SEHNR and FQNEAQ (reference sequence). The CDR3 nucleotides are TGTGCCAGCAGCTTAGGTCTTGGAAACACCATATATTTT. It translates to CASSLGLGNTIYF.

This clonotype was detected ten times or more. The chain uses TRBV20-1 and TRBJ2-3, with 12 bases matching TRBD1. The V segment lost 1 base and the J segment 5 bases; nucleotides outside the gene matches: 10. The V gene's germline CDR1 is DFQATT and CDR2 SNEGSKA (reference sequence). This CDR3 comprises 17 residues. DNA of the CDR3: TGCAGTGCTAGAGGACGGGCCGGGACAGGGGGCGTAGATACGCAGTATTTT. It translates to CSARGRAGTGGVDTQYF.

This clonotype rates as medium-sized (0.01 to 0.1%). The V call is TRBV10-3, the J call TRBJ1-2; D gene unclear. The CDR3 loop spans 13 amino acids. V gave up 5 bases and J gave up 1 base, with 8 bases separating them. Germline V gene sequence: CDR1 ENHRY, CDR2 SYGVKD. CDR3 protein: CAISPEGNYGYTF. DNA of the CDR3: TGTGCCATCAGTCCGGAGGGTAACTATGGCTACACCTTC.

This clonotype was detected only once. A much larger clone sits a single nucleotide away, making a read error possible. The J gene is TRBJ2-7, the V gene TRBV12-5; the D is unclear. Trimming took off 5 bases at V and 5 bases at J, with 7 bases between the two ends. Germline-derived CDR1 and CDR2 are LGHNT and FRNRAP. This CDR3 comprises 11 residues. For the CDR3, the DNA is TGTGCTAGTGGTACCCAGGACGAGCAGTACTTC. It specifies CASGTQDEQYF. Full variable domain (rest looked up from reference TRBV12-5 and TRBJ2-7): DARVTQTPRHKVTEMGQEVTMRCQPILGHNTVFWYRQTMMQGLELLAYFRNRAPLDDSGMPKDRFSAEMPDATLATLKIQPSEPRDSAVYFCASGTQDEQYFGPGTRLTVT.

J is TRBJ2-7 and V is TRBV4-1, with 12 bases that match TRBD2. V gave up 0 bases and J gave up 2 bases; unmatched junction bases: 8. This CDR3 comprises 18 residues. Germline lookup yields CDR1 MGHRA and CDR2 YSYEKL. CDR3 residues: CASSQELAGGPIAYEQYF. In nucleotides, the CDR3 is TGCGCCAGCAGCCAAGAGCTAGCGGGAGGGCCTATTGCCTACGAGCAGTACTTC.

The chain recombines TRBV11-2 with TRBJ2-3; 9 bases align to TRBD2. Trimming cost V 5 bases and J 4 bases; bases outside gene matches: 4. CDR3 size: 14 residues. Per the germline V gene, CDR1 is SGHAT and CDR2 is FQNNGV. For the CDR3, the DNA is TGTGCCAGCAGCACCCGACTAGCGGCAGATACGCAGTATTTT. As protein: CASSTRLAADTQYF.

The V and J genes are TRBV7-9 and TRBJ2-5, with D perhaps matching TRBD1 (5 bases). This CDR3 region has 13 residues. Trimming left V 2 bases short and J 2 bases short, with 6 bases between. In germline, CDR1 is SEHNR, CDR2 FQNEAQ (reference sequence). The CDR3 DNA follows: TGTGCCAGCAGCTTACGACAGCAAGAGACCCAGTACTTC. It yields the protein CASSLRQQETQYF.

This clonotype was recorded only once. The chain couples TRBV7-9 to TRBJ2-1; 7 nucleotides agree with TRBD1. CDR1 and CDR2 (germline): SEHNR, FQNEAQ (reference sequence). V lost 5 bases, J lost 8 bases, and 12 bases stayed unmatched. The CDR3 is made up of 15 amino acids. The CDR3 DNA is TGTGCCAGCAGCAAGGGGGCAGCGAGTTGGGATGAGCAGTTCTTC. Protein sequence: CASSKGAASWDEQFF.

In this sample, this clonotype turned up many times. The rearrangement uses TRBV5-1 and TRBJ1-4; D perhaps matches TRBD1 (5 bases). The V gene lost 5 bases and the J gene lost 6 bases, with 8 bases spanning the gap. This CDR3 has 12 amino acids. In germline, CDR1 is SGHRS, CDR2 YFSETQ. In DNA, the CDR3 is TGCGCCAGCAGGGGGCAGGATGAAAAACTGTTTTTT. Translating gives CASRGQDEKLFF.

With respect to this clonotype: With a much larger clone just one base away, this may be a read error. The chain uses TRBV6-1 and TRBJ2-3; D possibly corresponds to TRBD1 (6 bases). CDR1 and CDR2 (germline): MNHNS, SASEGT. Trimming removed 6 bases at V and 8 bases at J, with 21 bases between. CDR3 length: 15 residues. The CDR3 DNA follows: TGTGCCAGCAGCCGAAACGGACAGCCCGGAAGTACGCAGTATTTT. Protein: CASSRNGQPGSTQYF.

The J gene is TRBJ2-3, the V gene TRBV7-8; 7 nucleotides align to TRBD2. The CDR3 spans 15 residues. Looked up from germline, CDR1 is SGHVS and CDR2 is FQNEAQ. The V gene end was trimmed by 9 bases and the J gene end by 1 base; junction bases not matched to a gene: 10. CDR3 DNA: TGTGCCAGTCACCAGCGGGGATTGGGCACAGATACGCAGTATTTT. It codes for CASHQRGLGTDTQYF. Full variable domain (remainder filled in from reference TRBV7-8 and TRBJ2-3): GAGVSQSPRYKVAKRGQDVALRCDPISGHVSLFWYQQALGQGPEFLTYFQNEAQLDKSGLPSDRFFAERPEGSVSTLKIQRTQQEDSAVYLCASHQRGLGTDTQYFGPGTRLTVL.

This clonotype came up a few times. The chain recombines TRBV24-1 with TRBJ2-1, with 8 nucleotides matching TRBD2. The CDR3 spans 14 residues. Germline V gene lookup returns CDR1 KGHDR and CDR2 SFDVKD. Germline trimming cut 4 bases from V and 9 bases from J; bases unmatched to any gene: 7. The DNA for the CDR3 is TGTGCCACCAGTGACGACGGGAGGGCTCGTGAGCAGTTCTTC. Encoded protein: CATSDDGRAREQFF.

The chain couples TRBV29-1 to TRBJ2-3; unclear D gene. V was clipped by 5 bases and J by 2 bases, with 2 bases between them. CDR1 SQVTM and CDR2 ANQGSEA come from the germline V gene. There are 10 residues in the CDR3. The CDR3 here is CSVFTDTQYF. CDR3 DNA sequence: TGCAGCGTTTTCACAGATACGCAGTATTTT.

As to this clonotype: Relative to the germline gene, one junction end is altered; a read error may explain this. The J gene is TRBJ1-1, the V gene TRBV10-2; TRBD1 agrees at 7 bases. This CDR3 is 15 amino acids long. Germline V CDR1 and CDR2: WSHSY, SAAADI. The CDR3 nucleotides read TGTGCCAGCAGTTTCCGGACAGGCCGAGTCACTGAAGCTTTCTTT. This translates into CASSFRTGRVTEAFF.

CDR3 in amino acids: CATSDRLSPYNEQFF. CDR3 nucleotide sequence: TGTGCCACCAGTGATCGACTATCGCCCTACAATGAGCAGTTCTTC. This chain links TRBV24-1 with TRBJ2-1, with a tentative D call TRBD2 (5 bases). The CDR3 is made up of 15 amino acids. V lost 3 bases and J 2 bases, leaving 10 bases between the germline ends. Germline CDR1 reads KGHDR; CDR2 reads SFDVKD.

At least ten counts were recorded for this clonotype. The V and J genes are TRBV20-1 and TRBJ1-5; D is undetermined. CDR3 length: 16 amino acids. V was pared by 3 bases and J by 3 bases, with 18 bases between. CDR1 is DFQATT and CDR2 is SNEGSKA in the germline V gene (reference sequence). In DNA form, the CDR3 reads TGCAGTGCTAGTAAAAAAGGCATCGGTAACAATCAGCCCCAGCATTTT. Amino acid sequence: CSASKKGIGNNQPQHF.

The chain has TRBV7-8 and TRBJ2-3; 8 nucleotides agree with TRBD1. V was clipped by 4 bases and J by 4 bases; unmatched bases: 4. Germline CDR1 is SGHVS and CDR2 is FQNEAQ. The length of the CDR3 is 14 residues. CDR3 DNA sequence: TGTGCCAGCAGCTCGCGGACAGGGTCAGATACGCAGTATTTT. This codes for CASSSRTGSDTQYF.

The sample holds many counts of this clonotype. This chain links TRBV5-1 with TRBJ1-1; D ambiguous. Deletions cut 2 bases from V and 6 bases from J, with 17 bases between. Germline V gives CDR1 SGHRS, CDR2 YFSETQ. The CDR3 is made up of 15 amino acids. The CDR3 DNA follows: TGCGCCAGCAGCTTTATCGGTCGTGGATTTGCTGAAGCTTTCTTT. Protein product: CASSFIGRGFAEAFF.

The V call is TRBV19, the J call TRBJ2-2; unclear D gene. Per the germline V gene, CDR1 is LNHDA and CDR2 is SQIVND (reference sequence). The ends were cut back, 5 bases at V and 0 bases at J, with 10 bases in the middle. This CDR3 has 15 amino acids. The CDR3 spells CASSPAVANTGELFF. As DNA, the CDR3 is TGTGCCAGTAGTCCCGCGGTTGCGAACACCGGGGAGCTGTTTTTT.

The chain links TRBV29-1 to TRBJ2-2; D unclear. CDR3 length: 12 amino acids. Germline loops: CDR1 SQVTM, CDR2 ANQGSEA. V lost 4 bases, J lost 1 base, and 4 bases lay in between. The CDR3 sequence is CSVARNTGELFF. CDR3 DNA sequence: TGCAGCGTTGCACGGAACACCGGGGAGCTGTTTTTT.

The genes are TRBV20-1 and TRBJ1-6; possibly TRBD1 for D (6 bases). Between the trimmed V and J ends, which lost 3 bases and 4 bases, there was a span of 10 bases. CDR1 DFQATT and CDR2 SNEGSKA come from the germline V gene (reference sequence). This CDR3 is 14 amino acids long. CDR3 region: CSASTQGYNSPLHF. The CDR3 DNA sequence: TGCAGTGCTAGCACCCAGGGGTATAATTCACCCCTCCACTTT.

The chain is built from TRBV9 and TRBJ2-1; no clear D gene. V was shortened by 3 bases and J by 7 bases, with 5 bases between the two germline ends. The germline gives CDR1 SGDLS, CDR2 YYNGEE. This CDR3 is built from 11 residues. The CDR3 sequence: CASSGWNEQFF. CDR3 DNA: TGTGCCAGCAGCGGATGGAATGAGCAGTTCTTC.

This rearrangement joins TRBV27 to TRBJ2-7; the D gene is possibly TRBD1 (6 bases). This CDR3 is built from 13 residues. Per the germline V gene, CDR1 is MNHEY and CDR2 is SMNVEV (reference sequence). Between the trimmed V and J ends, which lost 6 bases and 3 bases, there was a span of 12 bases. Here the CDR3 DNA reads TGTGCCAGCAGACGCAGGGGTAGCTACGAGCAGTACTTC. Translating gives CASRRRGSYEQYF.

V gene TRBV12-3 or TRBV12-4 combines with J gene TRBJ2-1, with D uncertain. The CDR3 is 12 amino acids. Trimming removed 6 bases from V and 7 bases from J, with 10 bases in between. The chain's CDR3 is CASRSRRNEQFF. In DNA form, the CDR3 reads TGTGCCAGCAGGAGCCGGCGGAATGAGCAGTTCTTC.

This clonotype came up a few times. The chain links TRBV29-1 to TRBJ2-7, with 8 bases lining up with TRBD1. Trimming took 6 bases from V and 0 from J; bases not matched to a gene: 10. This CDR3 is built from 15 residues. CDR1 is SQVTM and CDR2 is ANQGSEA in the germline V gene. In nucleotides, the CDR3 is TGCAGCGTCGACCCGGGACAGGAAATCTCCTACGAGCAGTACTTC. It encodes CSVDPGQEISYEQYF.